This paragraph covers one T cell receptor beta chain sequence. Its antigen is undetermined. This sample is drawn from a study of cytomegalovirus exposure and HLA in healthy donors. Regarding the study as a whole: The study flagged roughly 160 TCR beta chains as cytomegalovirus-associated. Earlier findings revealed that most TCR beta V segments proved productive either about 90% or about 30% of the time. Roughly uniform depth of sequencing across donors was assumed in presence/absence analyses.

The PCR made use of 60 Vbeta and 13 Jbeta primers. As handled by the study authors: A later analysis counted 65 million to 95 million unique TCR beta chains, some 12 million shared. Profiled with immunoSEQ multiplex PCR; TCRdb holds only in-frame clones, not every one. D and trimming were read from the DNA, whereas the V and J calls and clone size are those reported in that table. The data hold about 210,000 clones, with around 79% observed a single time. CDR3 length equals 16 residues. V shed 4 bases, J shed 0 bases, and the junction held 4 bases outside the gene matches. Germline V gives CDR1 SGHRS, CDR2 YFSETQ.

The specimen sequenced was PBMCs. V usage is TRBV5-1 and J usage is TRBJ2-1; 10 bases line up with TRBD1. The clonotype comes from a male donor in good health and CMV-seronegative. CDR3 DNA: TGCGCCAGCAGCGCGGGACAGGGGAGCTCCTACAATGAGCAGTTCTTC. Translating gives CASSAGQGSSYNEQFF. Complete variable domain (other parts from reference TRBV5-1 and TRBJ2-1): KAGVTQTPRYLIKTRGQQVTLSCSPISGHRSVSWYQQTPGQGLQFLFEYFSETQRNKGNFPGRFSGRQFSNSRSEMNVSTLELGDSALYLCASSAGQGSSYNEQFFGPGTRLTVL.